These T cell receptor beta chains were read from a single sample in a study of blood T cell repertoires in COVID-19. Using immunoSEQ multiplex PCR, the repertoire was profiled, and TCRdb retains in-frame clones only, with some absent. This table holds around 170,000 clones, around 89% found once. The sequencing sample was made of peripheral blood. These receptor sequences come from a man aged 55-75 years with acute or convalescent COVID-19. The CDR3 runs from the conserved cysteine through the conserved F or W. The D gene is left open where the match is weak. Part of the rows lack a size; the others show once, few, many or a class for expanded clones.

>.|TRBV7-3|TRBJ2-3|TRBD1
CASSPGQGTDTQYF
TGTGCCAGCAGTCCGGGACAGGGAACAGATACGCAGTATTTT
>once|TRBV5-5|TRBJ1-1|.
CASSLGADTEAFF
TGTGCCAGCAGCTTGGGGGCCGACACTGAAGCTTTCTTT
>.|TRBV19|TRBJ1-2|.
CASSMPSRGDYGYTF
TGTGCCAGTAGTATGCCCTCGCGGGGAGACTATGGCTACACCTTC
>.|TRBV6-2/TRBV6-3|TRBJ2-1|.
CASSYGGNEQFF
TGTGCCAGCAGTTACGGGGGGAATGAGCAGTTCTTC
>.|TRBV7-3|TRBJ2-2|.
CASRKTGSSHTGELFF
TGTGCCAGCAGAAAAACCGGGAGTAGCCACACCGGGGAGCTGTTTTTT
>.|TRBV18|TRBJ2-5|.
CASSPGRETQYF
TGTGCCAGCTCGCCAGGGAGGGAGACCCAGTACTTC
>once|TRBV12-3/TRBV12-4|TRBJ1-1|.
CASSLRGYEAFF
TGTGCCAGCAGTTTGAGAGGGTATGAAGCTTTCTTT
>.|TRBV15|TRBJ1-2|.
CATSSGQSYVYTF
TGTGCCACCAGCAGTGGACAGAGCTATGTCTACACCTTC
>.|TRBV19|TRBJ1-4|.
CASSLQQVREKLFF
TGTGCCAGTAGTCTACAGCAGGTTCGGGAAAAACTGTTTTTT
>.|TRBV11-1|TRBJ2-3|TRBD2
CASSLGLAGLMDTQYF
TGTGCCAGCAGCTTGGGACTAGCGGGACTAATGGATACGCAGTATTTT
>.|TRBV15|TRBJ2-4|.
CATSRARGMSNIQYF
TGTGCCACCAGCAGAGCTCGGGGGATGTCGAACATTCAGTACTTC
>once|TRBV7-9|TRBJ2-3|.
CASSSRDRATDTQYF
TGTGCCAGCAGCTCGAGGGATAGAGCCACAGATACGCAGTATTTT
>.|TRBV7-2|TRBJ1-1|.
CASSTRAAWGEAFF
TGTGCCAGCAGCACCAGGGCCGCCTGGGGCGAAGCTTTCTTT
>.|TRBV7-2|TRBJ2-1|TRBD2
CASSLGSGSHNEQFF
TGTGCCAGCAGCTTAGGGAGCGGGAGCCACAATGAGCAGTTCTTC
>once|TRBV2|TRBJ2-6|TRBD2
CASKTSGGAGANVLTF
TGTGCCAGCAAGACTAGCGGGGGGGCTGGGGCCAACGTCCTGACTTTC
>.|TRBV11-2|TRBJ2-1|TRBD2
CASSSWGEGNEQFF
TGTGCCAGCAGCTCATGGGGGGAGGGCAATGAGCAGTTCTTC
>.|TRBV4-2|TRBJ2-3|.
CASSQGLADTQYF
TGTGCCAGCAGCCAAGGACTTGCAGATACGCAGTATTTT
>.|TRBV6-6|TRBJ1-1|TRBD1
CASSRRMNRGFFTEAFF
TGTGCCAGCAGTCGACGGATGAACAGGGGGTTCTTCACTGAAGCTTTCTTT
>.|TRBV5-4|TRBJ2-7|.
CASSLASGYEQYF
TGTGCCAGCAGCTTGGCGTCAGGGTACGAGCAGTACTTC
>.|TRBV19|TRBJ1-2|TRBD1
CASSSWTGGNYGYTF
TGTGCCAGTAGTTCCTGGACAGGGGGAAACTATGGCTACACCTTC
>.|TRBV5-4|TRBJ1-2|.
CASSLRQWNYGYTF
TGTGCCAGCAGCCTTAGACAGTGGAACTATGGCTACACCTTC
>.|TRBV27|TRBJ2-6|.
CASSKTVSSGANVLTF
TGTGCCAGCAGTAAGACAGTTAGCTCTGGGGCCAACGTCCTGACTTTC
>few|TRBV7-8|TRBJ1-6|.
CASSLGAGLNSPLHF
TGTGCCAGCAGCTTAGGGGCAGGCCTTAATTCACCCCTCCACTTT
>.|TRBV5-1|TRBJ2-5|.
CASSLRRQETQYF
TGCGCCAGCAGCTTGAGGAGACAAGAGACCCAGTACTTC
>.|TRBV30|TRBJ2-2|TRBD1
CAWSLTGTGGTGELFF
TGTGCCTGGAGTTTAACCGGGACAGGGGGGACCGGGGAGCTGTTTTTT
>.|TRBV14|TRBJ2-3|TRBD2
CASSRGLVSVGTDTQYF
TGTGCCAGCAGCCGAGGACTAGTGAGTGTCGGCACAGATACGCAGTATTTT
>.|TRBV5-5|TRBJ2-1|TRBD1
CASSLRPGGGYEQFF
TGTGCCAGCAGCTTGAGGCCAGGGGGCGGGTATGAGCAGTTCTTC
>once|TRBV7-2|TRBJ1-3|TRBD1
CASSLATGIDTIYF
TGTGCCAGCAGCTTAGCGACAGGGATTGACACCATATATTTT
>.|TRBV11-2|TRBJ2-1|.
CASSSTRTYNEQFF
TGTGCCAGCAGCTCGACGCGGACCTACAATGAGCAGTTCTTC
>.|TRBV7-8|TRBJ2-3|TRBD1
CASSRSDRAHTDTQYF
TGTGCCAGCAGCCGATCGGACAGGGCCCACACAGATACGCAGTATTTT
>.|TRBV7-2|TRBJ2-7|.
CASSFRTSSYEQYF
TGTGCCAGCAGCTTTCGAACCAGCTCCTACGAGCAGTACTTC
>.|TRBV5-1|TRBJ1-1|TRBD1
CASSVDRGDTEAFF
TGCGCCAGCAGCGTAGACAGGGGTGACACTGAAGCTTTCTTT
>.|TRBV29-1|TRBJ2-5|.
CSVEKLEGDETQYF
TGCAGCGTTGAAAAGCTAGAGGGTGATGAGACCCAGTACTTC
>.|TRBV24-1|TRBJ1-2|.
CATRGAANYGYTF
TGTGCCACCAGGGGGGCAGCTAACTATGGCTACACCTTC
>.|TRBV2|TRBJ2-5|.
CASSEGGGGKETQYF
TGTGCCAGCAGTGAAGGCGGTGGCGGGAAAGAGACCCAGTACTTC
>.|TRBV27|TRBJ1-2|TRBD1
CASRLDRDNYGYTF
TGTGCCAGCAGACTCGACAGGGATAACTATGGCTACACCTTC
>.|TRBV6-1|TRBJ2-5|TRBD1
CASSELLGTAETQYF
TGTGCCAGCAGTGAACTTCTAGGGACAGCAGAGACCCAGTACTTC
>.|TRBV12-3/TRBV12-4|TRBJ1-6|TRBD1
CASSLDRDSPLHF
TGTGCCAGCAGCCTGGACAGGGACTCACCCCTCCACTTT
>.|TRBV5-5|TRBJ1-5|.
CASSVSGVNQPQHF
TGTGCCAGCAGCGTCTCAGGGGTTAATCAGCCCCAGCATTTT
>.|TRBV3-1/TRBV3-2|TRBJ1-2|TRBD1
CASSQDGTGGGYGYTF
TGTGCCAGCAGCCAGGATGGTACAGGGGGCGGCTATGGCTACACCTTC
>.|TRBV2|TRBJ1-2|TRBD1
CASRVTGDAYGYTF
TGTGCCAGCAGGGTTACAGGGGACGCCTATGGCTACACCTTC
>.|TRBV4-1|TRBJ1-2|.
CASSQSPNKFNYGYTF
TGCGCCAGCAGCCAATCTCCGAACAAGTTCAACTATGGCTACACCTTC
>few|TRBV6-5|TRBJ2-7|TRBD2
CASSIGLAGDYEQYF
TGTGCCAGCAGCATAGGACTAGCGGGAGATTACGAGCAGTACTTC
>.|TRBV5-1|TRBJ2-5|.
CASSLETFLQETQYF
TGCGCCAGCAGCTTGGAGACTTTCCTTCAAGAGACCCAGTACTTC
>.|TRBV6-5|TRBJ1-2|TRBD1
CASSRDRGLYGYTF
TGTGCCAGCAGCCGAGACAGGGGGCTCTATGGCTACACCTTC
>.|TRBV18|TRBJ1-2|.
CASCHSRGGEGGGYGYTF
TGTGCCAGCTGTCACTCCCGGGGAGGGGAGGGTGGTGGCTATGGCTACACCTTC
>.|TRBV5-1|TRBJ2-7|TRBD1
CASSLGQGSFYEQYF
TGCGCCAGCAGCTTGGGACAGGGGTCCTTCTACGAGCAGTACTTC